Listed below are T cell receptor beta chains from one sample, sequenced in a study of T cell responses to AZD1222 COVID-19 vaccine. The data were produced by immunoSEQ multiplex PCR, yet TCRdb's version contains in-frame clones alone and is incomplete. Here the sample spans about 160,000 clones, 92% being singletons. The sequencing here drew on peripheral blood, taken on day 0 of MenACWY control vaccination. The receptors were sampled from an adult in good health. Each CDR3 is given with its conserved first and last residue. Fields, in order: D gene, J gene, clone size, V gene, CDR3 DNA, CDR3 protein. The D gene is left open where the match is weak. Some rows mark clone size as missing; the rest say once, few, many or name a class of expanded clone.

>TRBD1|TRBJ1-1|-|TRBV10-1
TGCGCCAGCACCTCCGGGACAGGGGGATCTGAAGCTTTCTTT
CASTSGTGGSEAFF
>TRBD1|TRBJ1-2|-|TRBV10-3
TGTGCCATCAGTGCAAATGCCCAGGGACAGTCGTCGGGCTACACCTTC
CAISANAQGQSSGYTF
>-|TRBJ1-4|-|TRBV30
TGTGCCTGGAGTGGCACAGCGATCTTAAATGAAAAACTGTTTTTT
CAWSGTAILNEKLFF
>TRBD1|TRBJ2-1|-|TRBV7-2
TGTGCCAGCAGCTTATCCGGGACAGGGGGCCACAATGAGCAGTTCTTC
CASSLSGTGGHNEQFF
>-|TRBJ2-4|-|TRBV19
TGTGCCAGTAGTGAAGGGATCAAGAAAAACATTCAGTACTTC
CASSEGIKKNIQYF
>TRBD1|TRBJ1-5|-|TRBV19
TGTGCCAGTAGTCCAGGGGGGAATCAGCCCCAGCATTTT
CASSPGGNQPQHF
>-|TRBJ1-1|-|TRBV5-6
TGTGCCAGCAGTTCACGTAGTTACACTGAAGCTTTCTTT
CASSSRSYTEAFF
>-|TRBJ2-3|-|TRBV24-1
TGTGCCACCGGGGACCGGGGGCGGGCAGCGGCTACGCAGTATTTT
CATGDRGRAAATQYF
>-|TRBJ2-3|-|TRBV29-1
TGCAGCGTTGAAAAGCTTGGCACAGATACGCAGTATTTT
CSVEKLGTDTQYF
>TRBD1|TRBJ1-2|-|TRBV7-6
TGTGCCAGCAGCCCAAGGACAGGGGGTAACTATGGCTACACCTTC
CASSPRTGGNYGYTF
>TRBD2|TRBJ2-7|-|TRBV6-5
TGTGCCAGCTTCCTAGCGGGAGTATCATACGAGCAGTACTTC
CASFLAGVSYEQYF
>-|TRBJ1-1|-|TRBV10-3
TGTGCCATCAGTGGTACAGCTAAAGAGGCTGAAGCTTTCTTT
CAISGTAKEAEAFF
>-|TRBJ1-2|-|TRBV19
TGTGCCAGTAGTATCGGACAGTATCCTGGCTACACCTTC
CASSIGQYPGYTF
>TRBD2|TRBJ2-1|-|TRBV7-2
TGTGCCAGCAGCTTAGGTAGCGGGAGTCCTGGTGAGCAGTTCTTC
CASSLGSGSPGEQFF
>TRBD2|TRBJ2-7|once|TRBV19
TGTGCCAGTAGTATAGCCGGGACTAGCGTTGTCTACGAGCAGTACTTC
CASSIAGTSVVYEQYF
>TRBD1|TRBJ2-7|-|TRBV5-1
TGCGCCAGCAGCTTCGCCGGGACAGGGGCCTACGAGCAGTACTTC
CASSFAGTGAYEQYF
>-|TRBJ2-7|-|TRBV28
TGTGCCAGCAGGGGGGGACGGACATACTACGAGCAGTACTTC
CASRGGRTYYEQYF
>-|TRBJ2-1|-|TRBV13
TGTGCCAGCAGCCCCGCCTCGACGCGAAGCTCCTACAATGAGCAGTTCTTC
CASSPASTRSSYNEQFF
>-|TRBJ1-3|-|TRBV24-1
TGTGCCACCAGTGATCGGGATCCAAAGGGGGGAAACACCATATATTTT
CATSDRDPKGGNTIYF
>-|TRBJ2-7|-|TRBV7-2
TGTGCCAGCAGCTTAGCGGGGAGCTCCTACGAGCAGTACTTC
CASSLAGSSYEQYF
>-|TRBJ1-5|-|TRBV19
TGTGCCAGTTCGGACAGTCGCAATCAGCCCCAGCATTTT
CASSDSRNQPQHF
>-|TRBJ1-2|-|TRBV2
TGTGCCAGCAGTGAGGGCAGTTTTAACTATGGCTACACCTTC
CASSEGSFNYGYTF
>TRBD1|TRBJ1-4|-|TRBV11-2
TGTGCCAGCAGCTTGGGCAACAGGGGGAGGGAAAAACTGTTTTTT
CASSLGNRGREKLFF
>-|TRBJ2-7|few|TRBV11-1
TGTGCCAGCAGTCGGGAGATGGGCTACGAGCAGTACTTC
CASSREMGYEQYF
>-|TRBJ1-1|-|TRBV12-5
TGTGCTAGTGGTTTGGACACGAACACTGAAGCTTTCTTT
CASGLDTNTEAFF
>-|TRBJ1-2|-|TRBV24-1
TGTGCCACCAGTGATTTAGCGCTTGGCTACACCTTC
CATSDLALGYTF
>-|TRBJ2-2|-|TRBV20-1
TGCAGTGCCAGTGATAGAGGGAACACCGGGGAGCTGTTTTTT
CSASDRGNTGELFF
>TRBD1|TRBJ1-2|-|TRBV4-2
TGTGCCAGCAGCCAAGATCTTAGGACAGGGGTCGGCTACACCTTC
CASSQDLRTGVGYTF
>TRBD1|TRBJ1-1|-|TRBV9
TGTGCCAGCAGCGCCGGGACAGGTGAACTGAACACTGAAGCTTTCTTT
CASSAGTGELNTEAFF
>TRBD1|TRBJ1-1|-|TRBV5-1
TGCGCCAGCAGCTTGGATGGTCAGGGGGTGAACACTGAAGCTTTCTTT
CASSLDGQGVNTEAFF
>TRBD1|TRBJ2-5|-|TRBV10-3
TGTGCCATCAGTGGGGACAGGGGAAAAGAGACCCAGTACTTC
CAISGDRGKETQYF
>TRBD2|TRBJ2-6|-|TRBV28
TGTGCCAGCAGACCGGGAGGGGGGAACGCTGGGGCCAACGTCCTGACTTTC
CASRPGGGNAGANVLTF
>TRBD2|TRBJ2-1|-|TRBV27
TGTGCCAGCAGACCCGGGACTAGCGGGAGCAATGAGCAGTTCTTC
CASRPGTSGSNEQFF
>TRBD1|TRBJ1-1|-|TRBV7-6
TGTGCCAGCGGCTCAGACAGGGGAGTCACTGAAGCTTTCTTT
CASGSDRGVTEAFF
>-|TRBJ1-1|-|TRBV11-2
TGTGCCAGCAGCTTTAGCGGTTCAGGGGCAGGCGCTGAAGCTTTCTTT
CASSFSGSGAGAEAFF
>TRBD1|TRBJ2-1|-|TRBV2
TGTGCCAGCAGTGAACGACTCCAGGGGGCGGTGAATGAGCAGTTCTTC
CASSERLQGAVNEQFF
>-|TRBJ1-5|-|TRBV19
TGTGCCAGTAGTATAATTGACGGCTATAGCAATCAGCCCCAGCATTTT
CASSIIDGYSNQPQHF
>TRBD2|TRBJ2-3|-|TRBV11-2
TGTGCCAGCAGCTTCCCGACTAGCGGGGGCACAGATACGCAGTATTTT
CASSFPTSGGTDTQYF
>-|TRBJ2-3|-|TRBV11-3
TGTGCCAGCAGCTTAGATCCCCGGGGTTCGCAGTATTTT
CASSLDPRGSQYF
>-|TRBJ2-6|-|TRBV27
TGTGCCAGCAGGCCCACCGGGGCGGGGGCCAACGTCCTGACTTTC
CASRPTGAGANVLTF
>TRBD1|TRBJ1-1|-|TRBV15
TGTGCCACCAGCAGATCCTGGGGCAAAGACAGGGGATCAGCTTTCTTT
CATSRSWGKDRGSAFF
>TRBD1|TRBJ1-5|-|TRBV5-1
TGCGCCAGCAGCTTGGGACAGGGGAGCAATCAGCCCCAGCATTTT
CASSLGQGSNQPQHF
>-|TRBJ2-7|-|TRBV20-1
TGCAGTGCTAGTTTATCCGCGTTGGGCGAGCAGTACTTC
CSASLSALGEQYF
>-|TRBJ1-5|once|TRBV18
TGTGCCAGCTCATCCCTGGGAGGGTGGGATGGCAATCAGCCCCAGCATTTT
CASSSLGGWDGNQPQHF
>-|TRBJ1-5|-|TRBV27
TGTGCCAGCAGGAATCAGCCCCAGCATTTT
CASRNQPQHF
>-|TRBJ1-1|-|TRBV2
TGTGCCAGCAGTCTTGGACAGACCTGGACTGAAGCTTTCTTT
CASSLGQTWTEAFF
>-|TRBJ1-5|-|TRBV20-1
TGCAGTGCTAGTTCGGGTTGGGAGGATCAGCCCCAGCATTTT
CSASSGWEDQPQHF
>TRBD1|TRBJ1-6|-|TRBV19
TGTGCCAGTAGTGCCCAGACAGGGAATAATTCACCCCTCCACTTT
CASSAQTGNNSPLHF
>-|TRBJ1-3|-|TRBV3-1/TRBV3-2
TGTGCCAGCAGCCAAGGTTCAGAATACTCTGGAAACACCATATATTTT
CASSQGSEYSGNTIYF
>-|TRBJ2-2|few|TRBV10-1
TGCGCCAGCTTTGGACGGGGACGGATCGGGGAGCTGTTTTTT
CASFGRGRIGELFF
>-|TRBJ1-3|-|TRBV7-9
TGTGCCAGCAGCTTAGGGGGCCCCTCTGGAAACACCATATATTTT
CASSLGGPSGNTIYF
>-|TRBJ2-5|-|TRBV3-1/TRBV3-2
TGTGCCAGCAGCCAAGAAATAGCTATCCCAGGGACCCAGTACTTC
CASSQEIAIPGTQYF
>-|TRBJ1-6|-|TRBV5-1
TGCGCCAGCAGCTTGGACAGGAGCTCCTATAATTCACCCCTCCACTTT
CASSLDRSSYNSPLHF